This T cell receptor (beta chain) came from a study of T cell responses to AZD1222 COVID-19 vaccine (dated by TCRdb to 2020 to 2023). Background on the whole study: Because spike-specific TCR depth and breadth did not differ between the two schedules, AZD1222 recipients who got a second dose at roughly 4 weeks were pooled with those who got a second dose at roughly 12 weeks. A total of just over 230 trial participants underwent TCR sequencing, of whom under 220 had received two doses of AZD1222 and 26 had received two doses of the MenACWY control vaccine. Trial participants were enrolled by age into 18-55, 56-69 and 70-plus year subgroups, with around 150, 28 and 57 TCR-sequenced participants respectively.

Inclusive of the bounding cysteine and phenylalanine, the CDR3 is 16 residues long. CDR3 DNA is the only sequence kept; it has 48 bases, read in frame from the first base. As encoded in the germline V gene, CDR1 is SNHLY while CDR2 is FYNNEI. V is cut back by 6 bases and J by 4 bases, with 9 bases in the junction unmatched. About this clone: Its recognized antigen is unknown. Base qualities are not recorded, but no much larger clone differs from it by a single base.

The CDR3 regions of human TCRbeta chains were analyzed by immunosequencing. Regarding the original processing steps: Repertoire TCRs were checked for matches against a reference library of SARS-CoV-2-specific TCRs that had been generated using the MIRA antigen-specificity platform. Breadth meant the fraction of unique TCRs that were SARS-CoV-2-associated, whereas depth meant the fraction of total T cells that were SARS-CoV-2-associated. Using the MIRA data, every spike-specific TCR was mapped to the spike region that the TCR reacted to and assigned to either a CD4 or a CD8 class. Log10-transformed breadth and depth values were compared by one-way ANOVA with Sidak's multiple comparisons tests. What TCRdb holds here is the immuneACCESS table cut down to in-frame rearrangements. Part of the clones is not present; checked against another copy, under half of the missing clones reflect an unresolved V gene, and the others are unexplained. The V and J calls and clone size are taken from that table; D and trimming were inferred from the DNA. The sample includes more than 95,000 clones, with 89% observed a single time. The top ten hold around 1.5% of the sample.

Results the study describes overall, beyond this receptor: The whole spike protein was spanned by vaccine-associated CD4 TCRs, and dominant responses were seen in regions 160-218 and 743-854. After two AZD1222 doses, both the breadth and the depth of spike-specific TCRs were significantly higher than at day 0 and than in MenACWY recipients. Because no day 14 peak-response samples were available, the repertoires could be characterized only after the peak T cell response. In the small 56-69-year group, the increase in depth fell short of significance, most likely because of low power. Participants were mostly white British and included more females than males, and it was suggested by the authors that clonal diversity may have been underestimated. Reportedly, almost half of the unique spike-specific TCRs recognized epitopes lying outside the regions that are mutated in the B.1.351 and B.1.1.7 variants. Only five or six AZD1222 recipients were SARS-CoV-2 seropositive at baseline, limiting conclusions about previously exposed vaccinees.

The sample's time point label, in plain terms: baseline before first vaccination. Vaccinee samples came from UK trials COV001 and COV002, including a single-blind randomized controlled phase 2/3 trial of AZD1222 (ChAdOx1 nCoV-19) in healthy adults. For TCRbeta chain sequencing, PBMC samples were collected from trial participants at day 0 and at day 28 after the second dose. Recombination joined TRBV2 with TRBJ2-7; 13 middle bases align to TRBD2. The sequencing here drew on peripheral blood, taken on day 0 of AZD1222 vaccination. This receptor was identified in an adult in good health. The CDR3 in this case is CASSLGLAGSLYEQYF. Here is the DNA: TGTGCCAGCAGCCTGGGACTAGCGGGGTCCCTTTACGAGCAGTACTTC.